Here is one TCR beta chain with its context. Using immunoSEQ multiplex PCR, the repertoire was profiled, and TCRdb retains in-frame clones only, with some absent. The data show about 59,000 clones, 80% to 90% seen once. The germline V gene has CDR1 SGHRS and CDR2 YFSETQ. The CDR3 contains 14 residues. V lost 1 base to trimming and J lost 2 bases, with 10 bases between them. This record comes from a study of T cells in localized non-small cell lung cancer. The material was peripheral blood, obtained before any cancer treatment. This chain joins TRBV5-1 and TRBJ2-7, with TRBD1 as a possible D gene (6 bases). This clonotype was sampled from a man aged 35 to 69 with stage I squamous cell lung carcinoma. The CDR3 here is CASSLHRAPYEQYF. The CDR3 coding sequence is TGCGCCAGCAGCTTGCACAGGGCACCCTACGAGCAGTACTTC.